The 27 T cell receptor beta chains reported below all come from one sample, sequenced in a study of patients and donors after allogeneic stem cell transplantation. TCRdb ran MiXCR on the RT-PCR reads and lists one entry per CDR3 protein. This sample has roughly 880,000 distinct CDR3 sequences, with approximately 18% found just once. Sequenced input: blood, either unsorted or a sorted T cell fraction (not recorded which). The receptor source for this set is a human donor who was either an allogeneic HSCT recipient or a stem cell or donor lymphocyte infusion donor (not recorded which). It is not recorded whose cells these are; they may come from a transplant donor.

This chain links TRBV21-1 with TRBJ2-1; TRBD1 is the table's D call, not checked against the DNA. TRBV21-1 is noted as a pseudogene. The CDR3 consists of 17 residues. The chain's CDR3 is CASGPALNRSRSAEQFF. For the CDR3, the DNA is TGTGCCAGCGGCCCCGCCCTAAACAGGTCGAGATCGGCTGAGCAGTTCTTC.

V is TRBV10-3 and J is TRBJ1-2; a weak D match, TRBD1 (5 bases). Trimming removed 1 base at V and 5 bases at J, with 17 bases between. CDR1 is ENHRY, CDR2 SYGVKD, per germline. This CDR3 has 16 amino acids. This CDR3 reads CAISEWGLEREYGYTF. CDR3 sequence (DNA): TGTGCCATCAGTGAGTGGGGGTTGGAGAGAGAATATGGCTACACCTTC.

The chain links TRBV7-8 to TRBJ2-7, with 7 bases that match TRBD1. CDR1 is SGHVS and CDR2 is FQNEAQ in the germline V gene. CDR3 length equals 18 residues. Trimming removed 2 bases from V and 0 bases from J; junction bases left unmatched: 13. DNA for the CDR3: TGTGCCAGCAGCTTATCCTCAGCACCGGGACAGCTCTCCTACGAGCAGTACTTC. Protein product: CASSLSSAPGQLSYEQYF.

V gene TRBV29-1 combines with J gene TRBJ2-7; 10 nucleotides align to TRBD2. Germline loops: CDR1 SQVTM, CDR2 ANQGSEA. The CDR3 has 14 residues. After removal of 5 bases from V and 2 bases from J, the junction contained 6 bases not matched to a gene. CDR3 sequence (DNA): TGCAGCGTTCGGCTAGCGGGAGACCCCTACGAGCAGTACTTC. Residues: CSVRLAGDPYEQYF.

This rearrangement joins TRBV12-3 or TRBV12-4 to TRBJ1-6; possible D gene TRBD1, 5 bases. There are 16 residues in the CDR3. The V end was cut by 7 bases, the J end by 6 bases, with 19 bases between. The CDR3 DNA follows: TGTGCCAGCACCAATGGGGCGGGGAATCGTAATTCACCCCTCCACTTT. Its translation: CASTNGAGNRNSPLHF.

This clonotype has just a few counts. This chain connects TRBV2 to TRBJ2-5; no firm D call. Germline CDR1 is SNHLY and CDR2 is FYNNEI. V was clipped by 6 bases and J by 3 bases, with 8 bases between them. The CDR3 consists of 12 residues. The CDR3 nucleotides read TGTGCCAGCAGGTTTAGGAAAGAGACCCAGTACTTC. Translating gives CASRFRKETQYF.

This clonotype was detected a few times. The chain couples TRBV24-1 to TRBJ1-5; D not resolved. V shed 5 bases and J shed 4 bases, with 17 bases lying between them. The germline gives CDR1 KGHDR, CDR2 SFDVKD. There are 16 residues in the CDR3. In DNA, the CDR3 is TGTGCCACCAGTGGAGCGAGCGCACCTATTAATCAGCCCCAGCATTTT. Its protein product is CATSGASAPINQPQHF.

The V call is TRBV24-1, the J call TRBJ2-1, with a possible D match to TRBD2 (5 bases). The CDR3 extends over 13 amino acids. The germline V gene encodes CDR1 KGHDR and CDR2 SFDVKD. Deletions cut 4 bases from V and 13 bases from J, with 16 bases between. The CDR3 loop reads CATSEEATKTQFF. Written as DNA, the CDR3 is TGTGCCACCAGTGAGGAGGCGACCAAGACTCAGTTCTTC.

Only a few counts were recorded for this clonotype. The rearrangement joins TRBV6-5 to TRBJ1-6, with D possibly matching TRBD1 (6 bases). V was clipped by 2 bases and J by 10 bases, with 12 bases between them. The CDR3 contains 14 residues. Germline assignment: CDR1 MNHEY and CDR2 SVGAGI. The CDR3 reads CASSYHFRGSPLHF. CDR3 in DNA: TGTGCCAGCAGTTACCACTTCAGGGGCTCACCCCTCCACTTT.

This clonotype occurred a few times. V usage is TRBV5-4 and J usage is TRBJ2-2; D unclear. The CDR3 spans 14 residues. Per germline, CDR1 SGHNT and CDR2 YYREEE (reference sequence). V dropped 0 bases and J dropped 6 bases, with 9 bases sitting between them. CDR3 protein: CASSLGSGPGELFF. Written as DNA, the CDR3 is TGTGCCAGCAGCTTGGGTTCTGGCCCCGGGGAGCTGTTTTTT.

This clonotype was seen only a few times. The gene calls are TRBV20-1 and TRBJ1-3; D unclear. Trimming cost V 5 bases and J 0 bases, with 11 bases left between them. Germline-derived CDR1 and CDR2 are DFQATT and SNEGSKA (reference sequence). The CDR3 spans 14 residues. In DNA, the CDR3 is TGCAGTGCTCAACACTATGACTCTGGAAACACCATATATTTT. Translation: CSAQHYDSGNTIYF.

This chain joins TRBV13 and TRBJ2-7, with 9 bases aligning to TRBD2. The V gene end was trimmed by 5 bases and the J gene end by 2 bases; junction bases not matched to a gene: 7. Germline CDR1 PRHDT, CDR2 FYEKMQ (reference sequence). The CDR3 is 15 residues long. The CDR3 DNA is TGTGCCAGCAGCCCCTGGGGCGGGGGGGCCTACGAGCAGTACTTC. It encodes CASSPWGGGAYEQYF.

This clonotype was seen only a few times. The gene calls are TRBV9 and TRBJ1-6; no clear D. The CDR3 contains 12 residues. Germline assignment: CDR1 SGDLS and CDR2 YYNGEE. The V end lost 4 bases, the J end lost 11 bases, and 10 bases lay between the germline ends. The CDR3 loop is CASSPLGTPLHF. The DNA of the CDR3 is TGTGCCAGCAGCCCCCTGGGGACACCCCTCCACTTT.

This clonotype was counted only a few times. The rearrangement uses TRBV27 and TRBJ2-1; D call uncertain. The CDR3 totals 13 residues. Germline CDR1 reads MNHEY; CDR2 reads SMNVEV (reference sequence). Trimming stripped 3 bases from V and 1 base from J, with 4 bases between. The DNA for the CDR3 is TGTGCCAGCAGTTTCCCTTCCTACAATGAGCAGTTCTTC. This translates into CASSFPSYNEQFF.

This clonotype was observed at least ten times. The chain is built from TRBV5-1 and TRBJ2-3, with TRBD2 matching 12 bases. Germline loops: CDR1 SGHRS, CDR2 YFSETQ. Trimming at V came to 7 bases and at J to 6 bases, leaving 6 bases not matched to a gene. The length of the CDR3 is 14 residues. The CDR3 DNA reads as TGCGCCAGCGGACTAGCGGGATCATGGGATACGCAGTATTTT. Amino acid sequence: CASGLAGSWDTQYF.

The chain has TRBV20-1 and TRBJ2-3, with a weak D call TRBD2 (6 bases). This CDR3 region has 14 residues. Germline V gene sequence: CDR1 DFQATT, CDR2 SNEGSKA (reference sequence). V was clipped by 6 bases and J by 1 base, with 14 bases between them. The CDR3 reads CSATPGTGTDTQYF. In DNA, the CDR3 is TGCAGTGCCACCCCCGGGACTGGCACAGATACGCAGTATTTT.

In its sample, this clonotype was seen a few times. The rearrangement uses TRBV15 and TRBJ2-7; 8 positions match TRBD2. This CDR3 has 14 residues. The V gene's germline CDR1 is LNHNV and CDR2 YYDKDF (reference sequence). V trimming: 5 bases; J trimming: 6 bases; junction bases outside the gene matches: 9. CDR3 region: CATSPRGLVSEQYF. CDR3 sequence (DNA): TGTGCCACCAGCCCAAGGGGACTAGTTTCCGAGCAGTACTTC.

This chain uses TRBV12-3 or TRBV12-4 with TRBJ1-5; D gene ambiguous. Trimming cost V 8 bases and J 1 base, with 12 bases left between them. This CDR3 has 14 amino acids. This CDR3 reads CASGSGLSNQPQHF. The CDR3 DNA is TGTGCCAGCGGCTCAGGACTGAGCAATCAGCCCCAGCATTTT.

The CDR3 sequence: CASSEGLGADTQYF. The CDR3 DNA is TGTGCCAGCAGTGAAGGACTAGGGGCAGATACGCAGTATTTT. This sequence joins TRBV2 and TRBJ2-3, with D tentatively TRBD2 (6 bases). V dropped 1 base and J dropped 4 bases, with 9 bases sitting between them. CDR1 and CDR2 from the germline V gene are SNHLY and FYNNEI. The CDR3 length is 14 residues.

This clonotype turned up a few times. CDR3 sequence (DNA): TGTGCCAGCAGTCAACAGGGGAGCAATCAGCCCCAGCATTTT. This translates into CASSQQGSNQPQHF. This chain connects TRBV2 to TRBJ1-5, with TRBD1 matching over 7 bases. Per the germline V gene, CDR1 is SNHLY and CDR2 is FYNNEI. J lost 1 base, V lost 5 bases, and 2 bases had no gene match. The CDR3 extends over 14 amino acids.

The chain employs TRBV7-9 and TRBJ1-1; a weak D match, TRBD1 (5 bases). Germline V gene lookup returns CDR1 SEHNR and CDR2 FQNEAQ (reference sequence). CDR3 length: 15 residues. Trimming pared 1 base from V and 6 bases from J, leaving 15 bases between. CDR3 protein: CASSLGGVKGSEAFF. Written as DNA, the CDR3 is TGTGCCAGCAGCTTAGGGGGGGTGAAGGGCTCTGAAGCTTTCTTT.

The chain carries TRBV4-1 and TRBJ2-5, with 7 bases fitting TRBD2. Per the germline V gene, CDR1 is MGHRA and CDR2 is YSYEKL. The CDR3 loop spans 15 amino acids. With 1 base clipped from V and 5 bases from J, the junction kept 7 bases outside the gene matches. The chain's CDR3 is CASSQVAAGVETQYF. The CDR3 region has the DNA TGCGCCAGCAGCCAAGTTGCGGCGGGGGTGGAGACCCAGTACTTC.

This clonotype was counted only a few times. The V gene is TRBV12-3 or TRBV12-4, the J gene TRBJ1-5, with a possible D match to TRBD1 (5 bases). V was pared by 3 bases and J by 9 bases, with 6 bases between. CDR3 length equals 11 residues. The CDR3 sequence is CASSFRGPQHF. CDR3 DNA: TGTGCCAGCAGTTTTAGGGGGCCCCAGCATTTT.

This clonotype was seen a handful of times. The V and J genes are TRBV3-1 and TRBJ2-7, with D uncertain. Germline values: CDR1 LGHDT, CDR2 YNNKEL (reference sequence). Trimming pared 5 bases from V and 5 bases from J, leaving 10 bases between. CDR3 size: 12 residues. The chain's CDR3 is CASSATVDEQYF. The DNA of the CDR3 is TGTGCCAGCAGCGCGACCGTAGACGAGCAGTACTTC.

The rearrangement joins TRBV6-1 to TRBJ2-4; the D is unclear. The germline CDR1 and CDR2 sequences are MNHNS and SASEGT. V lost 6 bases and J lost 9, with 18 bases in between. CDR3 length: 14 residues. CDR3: CASRTGRLNGIQYF. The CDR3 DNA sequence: TGTGCCAGCAGAACCGGACGGCTAAATGGCATTCAGTACTTC.

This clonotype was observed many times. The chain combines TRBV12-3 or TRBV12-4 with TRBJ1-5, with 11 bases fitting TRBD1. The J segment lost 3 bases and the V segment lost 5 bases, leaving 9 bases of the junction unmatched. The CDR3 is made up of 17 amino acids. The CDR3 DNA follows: TGTGCCAGCAGTGAGACTTGGGGACAGGGGGTCAATCAGCCCCAGCATTTT. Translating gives CASSETWGQGVNQPQHF.

For the CDR3, the DNA is TGTGCCAGCAGCTCGGACTTCACCGGGGAGCTGTTTTTT. Protein: CASSSDFTGELFF. J is TRBJ2-2 and V is TRBV7-2; possible D gene TRBD2, 5 bases. CDR1 and CDR2 from the germline V gene are SGHTA and FQGNSA. The germline V and J ends were trimmed by 4 bases and 4 bases, with 7 bases remaining between them. CDR3 size: 13 residues.